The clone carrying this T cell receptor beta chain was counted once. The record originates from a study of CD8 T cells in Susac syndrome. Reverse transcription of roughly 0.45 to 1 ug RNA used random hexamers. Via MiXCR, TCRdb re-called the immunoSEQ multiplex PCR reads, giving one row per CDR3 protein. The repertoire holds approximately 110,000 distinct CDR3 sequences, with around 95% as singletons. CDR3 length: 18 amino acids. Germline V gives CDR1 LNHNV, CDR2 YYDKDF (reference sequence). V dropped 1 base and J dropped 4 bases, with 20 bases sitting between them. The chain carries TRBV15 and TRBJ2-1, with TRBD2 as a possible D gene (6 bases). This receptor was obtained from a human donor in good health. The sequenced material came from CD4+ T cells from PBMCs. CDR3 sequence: CATSRGSDWRGPYNEQFF. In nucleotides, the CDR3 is TGTGCCACCAGCAGAGGGTCCGACTGGCGGGGCCCTTACAATGAGCAGTTCTTC.